Sequencing of this T cell receptor (beta chain) was carried out in a study of identical twins. General study results and limits: Not following the same donors, the study drew its conclusions from cross-sectional statistical analysis. In monozygotic twins, models underestimated the sharing of out-of-frame TCR alpha.

Donors uniformly comprised healthy Caucasians. The sample holds a few counts of this clonotype. The antigen is undetermined. TCRdb reanalysed the 5' RACE reads using MiXCR and keeps one entry per CDR3 protein. The sample includes over 550,000 distinct CDR3 sequences, about 7% of them seen just once. Germline V lookup: CDR1 MNHEY, CDR2 SVGEGT. There are 14 residues in the CDR3. Deletions cut 5 bases from V and 7 bases from J, with 15 bases between. A further study also used this sample, focusing on yellow fever vaccine responses in identical twins.

This receptor was identified in a woman aged 18-30 years in good health. Specimen: PBMCs. V and J are TRBV6-2 or TRBV6-3 and TRBJ2-1; weak D call: TRBD2 (6 bases). CDR3 DNA: TGTGCCAGCAGTGCCAGGGACTCTGGAAATGAGCAGTTCTTC. As protein: CASSARDSGNEQFF.